Below, 13 T cell receptor beta chains from the same sample are listed, as sequenced in a study of identical twins. TCRdb called the 5' RACE reads again in MiXCR, with one record for every CDR3 protein. The table includes approximately 590,000 distinct CDR3 sequences, 9.5% to 10% detected once. This sample was also put to use in a study of yellow fever vaccine responses in identical twins.

The source material was PBMCs. The receptors shown here come from a woman younger than 35 in good health.

This chain uses TRBV29-1 with TRBJ2-3; no reliable D call. Trimming shortened V by 6 bases and J by 2 bases, and 12 bases separated the two germline ends. The CDR3 has 13 residues. The germline V gene has CDR1 SQVTM and CDR2 ANQGSEA. The CDR3 DNA reads TGCAGCGTCGCCTGGACGGTCACAGATACGCAGTATTTT. Its translation: CSVAWTVTDTQYF.

In this sample, this clonotype turned up a few times. The chain joins TRBV4-2 to TRBJ2-3; perhaps D is TRBD1 or TRBD2 (5 bases each). Trimming removed 0 bases at V and 3 bases at J, with 19 bases between. The germline gives CDR1 LGHNA, CDR2 YNFKEQ. This CDR3 spans 18 amino acids. CDR3 sequence: CASSQELQLGEITDTQYF. Written as DNA, the CDR3 is TGTGCCAGCAGCCAAGAACTCCAACTAGGGGAAATTACAGATACGCAGTATTTT.

The chain employs TRBV4-2 and TRBJ2-1; 8 nucleotides match TRBD2. Trimming at V came to 2 bases and at J to 8 bases, leaving 11 bases not matched to a gene. The CDR3 is 16 residues long. Germline values: CDR1 LGHNA, CDR2 YNFKEQ. DNA for the CDR3: TGTGCCAGCAGCCAACCGGGACTAGGGATGTTGGATGAGCAGTTCTTC. Amino acid sequence: CASSQPGLGMLDEQFF.

In this sample, this clonotype turned up many times. CDR3 DNA: TGTGCCAGCAGCCCCCGGACTAGCGGCACAGATACGCAGTATTTT. This gives the protein CASSPRTSGTDTQYF. V is TRBV19 and J is TRBJ2-3; TRBD2 matches at 9 bases. CDR3 size: 15 residues. Per the germline V gene, CDR1 is LNHDA and CDR2 is SQIVND (reference sequence). The ends lost 9 bases at V and 1 base at J; junction bases unmatched: 8.

This clonotype was counted between two and nine times. This sequence joins TRBV5-1 and TRBJ1-4; 7 positions agree with TRBD1. J gave up 6 bases and V 3 bases, and 8 bases lay outside the gene matches. This CDR3 contains 15 residues. The germline gives CDR1 SGHRS, CDR2 YFSETQ. The CDR3 spells CASSYAITGDEKLFF. The CDR3 DNA reads as TGCGCCAGCAGCTACGCGATAACAGGGGATGAAAAACTGTTTTTT.

The rearrangement joins TRBV11-2 to TRBJ2-3, with 8 bases matching TRBD2. V was pared by 1 base and J by 0 bases, with 9 bases of the junction left unmatched. This CDR3 is built from 18 residues. Germline V gene lookup returns CDR1 SGHAT and CDR2 FQNNGV. The CDR3 nucleotides are TGTGCCAGCAGCTTAGTCGGCGGGGCGGGGGGAAGCACAGATACGCAGTATTTT. This gives the protein CASSLVGGAGGSTDTQYF.

V gene TRBV7-9 combines with J gene TRBJ2-7; D tentatively fits TRBD1 or TRBD2 (5 bases each). Germline assignment: CDR1 SEHNR and CDR2 FQNEAQ (reference sequence). This CDR3 has 15 amino acids. Between the trimmed V and J ends, which lost 3 bases and 2 bases, there was a span of 14 bases. CDR3 DNA: TGTGCCAGCAGCTTCGGTATCGGGACCGCCTACGAGCAGTACTTC. It specifies CASSFGIGTAYEQYF.

Worth noting for this clonotype: The junction does not match germline at one end; this may be a read error. The chain is built from TRBV7-7 and TRBJ2-2, with a weak D call TRBD2 (6 bases). The CDR3 covers 14 residues. The V gene's germline CDR1 is SSHAT and CDR2 FNYEAQ (reference sequence). Written as DNA, the CDR3 is TGTGCTAGCAGCTTAGCGGACGTACACGGGGAGCTGTTTTTT. Its protein is CASSLADVHGELFF. The entire variable domain, with the rest obtained from reference TRBV7-7 and TRBJ2-2, is as follows: GAGVSQSPRYKVTKRGQDVTLRCDPISSHATLYWYQQALGQGPEFLTYFNYEAQPDKSGLPSDRFSAERPEGSISTLTIQRTEQRDSAMYRCASSLADVHGELFFGEGSRLTVL.

Only a few counts were recorded for this clonotype. The chain carries TRBV15 and TRBJ2-5; TRBD2 agrees at 9 bases. The CDR3 has 21 amino acids. CDR1 is LNHNV and CDR2 is YYDKDF in the germline V gene (reference sequence). Trimming took 0 bases from V and 3 from J; bases not matched to a gene: 20. CDR3 DNA: TGTGCCACCAGCAGAGATTCGCGCGGGAGGGTGCAAGCTGCAGGGGAAGAGACCCAGTACTTC. Protein product: CATSRDSRGRVQAAGEETQYF. The full variable domain, with the rest looked up from reference TRBV15 and TRBJ2-5, is DAMVIQNPRYQVTQFGKPVTLSCSQTLNHNVMYWYQQKSSQAPKLLFHYYDKDFNNEADTPDNFQSRRPNTSFCFLDIRSPGLGDTAMYLCATSRDSRGRVQAAGEETQYFGPGTRLLVL.

This clonotype was counted many times. Here the CDR3 DNA reads TGTGCCAGCAGCTTAGGACAGGGGATTTTGGAGACCCAGTACTTC. Translated, it gives CASSLGQGILETQYF. The rearrangement links TRBV7-6 to TRBJ2-5; 8 nucleotides match TRBD1. Germline assignment: CDR1 SGHVS and CDR2 FNYEAQ. With 1 base clipped from V and 5 bases from J, the junction kept 6 bases outside the gene matches. The CDR3 extends over 15 amino acids.

This clonotype was picked up a small number of times. CDR3 amino acids: CASSPNGQSYEQYF. In DNA form, the CDR3 reads TGTGCCAGCAGCCCGAACGGACAGTCCTACGAGCAGTACTTC. The rearrangement links TRBV7-9 to TRBJ2-7; TRBD1 is a possible D gene (6 bases). Germline CDR1 is SEHNR and CDR2 is FQNEAQ (reference sequence). Between the trimmed V and J ends, which lost 5 bases and 1 base, there was a span of 12 bases. This CDR3 has 14 amino acids.

This clonotype was seen at least ten times. The chain joins TRBV28 to TRBJ2-3; D is perhaps TRBD2 (6 bases). Germline loops: CDR1 MDHEN, CDR2 SYDVKM. V was trimmed by 3 bases and J by 0 bases, leaving 10 bases between them. This CDR3 comprises 15 residues. The CDR3 sequence is CASSLEGSSTDTQYF. The CDR3 coding sequence is TGTGCCAGCAGTTTGGAGGGATCTAGCACAGATACGCAGTATTTT.

The V and J genes are TRBV6-5 and TRBJ2-7, with D tentatively TRBD1 (7 bases). Per germline, CDR1 MNHEY and CDR2 SVGAGI. This CDR3 contains 16 residues. Trimming cost V 0 bases and J 0 bases, with 12 bases left between them. Here the CDR3 DNA reads TGTGCCAGCAGTTACTCGGAGGGGGCAGGCTCCTACGAGCAGTACTTC. It encodes CASSYSEGAGSYEQYF.